Following are 24 T cell receptor beta chains from one sample sequenced in a study of cytotoxic CD8 clonotypes in ibrutinib-treated CLL. The assay was immunoSEQ multiplex PCR, and TCRdb's table has in-frame clones only and misses some. The data show some 200,000 clones, roughly 72% seen once. Material: PBMCs, obtained after 24 months of ibrutinib treatment. The receptors come from a human donor with chronic lymphocytic leukemia.

This clone was observed a few times. The chain combines TRBV10-2 with TRBJ2-7; D unresolved. V gave up 3 bases and J gave up 2 bases, with 5 bases separating them. Germline assignment: CDR1 WSHSY and CDR2 SAAADI. CDR3 length: 12 amino acids. Here the CDR3 DNA reads TGCGCCAGCAGTGACCCCCCCTACGAGCAGTACTTC. Translating gives CASSDPPYEQYF.

This clone was counted between two and nine times. The chain joins TRBV7-2 to TRBJ2-5; 7 nucleotides agree with TRBD2. The CDR3 has 15 amino acids. V lost 5 bases and J lost 5; bases outside the gene matches: 11. Germline CDR1 reads SGHTA; CDR2 reads FQGNSA. The CDR3 sequence: CASSPSGAGWETQYF. The CDR3 bases are TGTGCCAGCAGCCCGTCGGGAGCGGGATGGGAGACCCAGTACTTC.

The rearrangement uses TRBV19 and TRBJ2-3, with 7 bases identical to TRBD1. The CDR3 is 14 amino acids. CDR1 is LNHDA and CDR2 is SQIVND in the germline V gene (reference sequence). Trimming at V came to 3 bases and at J to 6 bases, leaving 6 bases not matched to a gene. For the CDR3, the DNA is TGTGCCAGTAGTATTACAGGGGCAAGGGATACGCAGTATTTT. The encoded protein is CASSITGARDTQYF.

The rearrangement joins TRBV21-1 to TRBJ2-7; the D call in the table, TRBD2, was not verified against the DNA. TRBV21-1 constitutes a pseudogene. This CDR3 has 16 amino acids. CDR3 nucleotide sequence: TGTGCCAGCAGCAAAGCCTCGGGGACTAGCGGTTACGAGCAGTACTTC. Amino acids: CASSKASGTSGYEQYF.

The chain has TRBV6-5 and TRBJ2-1; 10 positions agree with TRBD2. The germline gives CDR1 MNHEY, CDR2 SVGAGI. CDR3 size: 14 residues. Trimming removed 6 bases from V and 6 bases from J; junction bases left unmatched: 5. The CDR3 DNA reads as TGTGCCAGCAGCCGACTAGCGGGCCGCAATGAGCAGTTCTTC. Translating gives CASSRLAGRNEQFF.

The rearrangement uses TRBV6-1 and TRBJ1-1; maybe TRBD1 (6 bases). There are 13 residues in the CDR3. Germline CDR1 and CDR2: MNHNS and SASEGT. V was clipped by 6 bases and J by 0 bases, with 8 bases between them. As DNA, the CDR3 is TGTGCCAGCAGGGACAGTTTGAACACTGAAGCTTTCTTT. Its translation: CASRDSLNTEAFF.

The chain carries TRBV29-1 and TRBJ2-2; TRBD2 is a possible D gene (6 bases). The CDR3 is made up of 15 amino acids. From germline, CDR1 is SQVTM and CDR2 ANQGSEA. V dropped 4 bases and J dropped 5 bases, with 17 bases sitting between them. CDR3 loop: CSVGLYREITGELFF. CDR3 in DNA: TGCAGCGTTGGGTTGTATCGGGAGATTACCGGGGAGCTGTTTTTT.

The chain links TRBV4-2 to TRBJ2-5, with TRBD2 as a possible D gene (5 bases). The CDR3 totals 16 residues. The V gene lost 3 bases and the J gene lost 5 bases, with 19 bases spanning the gap. Germline CDR1 LGHNA, CDR2 YNFKEQ. The CDR3 reads CASSQGIGPRGETQYF. The CDR3 nucleotides read TGTGCCAGCAGCCAGGGGATAGGACCCCGAGGGGAGACCCAGTACTTC.

This chain links TRBV19 with TRBJ1-2; D remains unclear. Germline V gene lookup returns CDR1 LNHDA and CDR2 SQIVND (reference sequence). The CDR3 is 13 amino acids. V lost 7 bases, J lost 6 bases, and 15 bases lay in between. The CDR3 bases are TGTGCCAGTACCCTAAGCACGGGTAATGGCTACACCTTC. Encoded protein: CASTLSTGNGYTF. The whole variable domain, remainder taken from reference TRBV19 and TRBJ1-2, is DGGITQSPKYLFRKEGQNVTLSCEQNLNHDAMYWYRQDPGQGLRLIYYSQIVNDFQKGDIAEGYSVSREKKESFPLTVTSAQKNPTAFYLCASTLSTGNGYTFGSGTRLTVV.

This rearrangement joins TRBV28 to TRBJ1-2; D call uncertain. Trimming took off 1 base at V and 6 bases at J, with 18 bases between the two ends. Germline V gives CDR1 MDHEN, CDR2 SYDVKM. The CDR3 is 16 residues long. DNA of the CDR3: TGTGCCAGCAGTTTATTTGTTACGGGTGTGGGGAATGGCTACACCTTC. This encodes CASSLFVTGVGNGYTF.

This clone was counted a few times. The chain has TRBV29-1 and TRBJ1-2; maybe TRBD1 (5 bases). Germline CDR1 is SQVTM and CDR2 is ANQGSEA. The germline V and J ends were trimmed by 6 bases and 3 bases, with 23 bases remaining between them. CDR3 length: 16 residues. CDR3 nucleotides: TGCAGCGTGAAGGGGTTGGAAGGGGCGTCTTACTATGGCTACACCTTC. Its protein is CSVKGLEGASYYGYTF. The full variable domain, rest sourced from reference TRBV29-1 and TRBJ1-2, is SAVISQKPSRDICQRGTSLTIQCQVDSQVTMMFWYRQQPGQSLTLIATANQGSEATYESGFVIDKFPISRPNLTFSTLTVSNMSPEDSSIYLCSVKGLEGASYYGYTFGSGTRLTVV.

CDR3 in amino acids: CASSSGQGSAYEQYF. DNA for the CDR3: TGTGCCAGCAGCTCCGGACAGGGTTCGGCCTACGAGCAGTACTTC. This sequence joins TRBV7-9 and TRBJ2-7; 8 bases line up with TRBD1. This CDR3 comprises 15 residues. Per germline, CDR1 SEHNR and CDR2 FQNEAQ (reference sequence). V lost 4 bases to trimming and J lost 2 bases; unmatched junction nucleotides: 7.

CDR3 nucleotide sequence: TGTGCCAGCAGTTACCGCGTCGGGCCCTACAATGAGCAGTTCTTC. Protein sequence: CASSYRVGPYNEQFF. V gene TRBV6-6 combines with J gene TRBJ2-1, with D unresolved. Germline loops: CDR1 MNHNY, CDR2 SVGAGI (reference sequence). Between the trimmed V and J ends, which lost 2 bases and 2 bases, there was a span of 10 bases. The CDR3 runs to 15 residues.

This sequence joins TRBV18 and TRBJ2-6; D tentatively fits TRBD1 or TRBD2 (5 bases each). The ends were cut back, 4 bases at V and 2 bases at J, with 15 bases in the middle. The germline V gene has CDR1 KGHSH and CDR2 LQKENI. The CDR3 covers 17 residues. The CDR3 protein is CASSLNSGTTGANVLTF. DNA of the CDR3: TGTGCCAGCTCACTAAATTCCGGGACGACTGGGGCCAACGTCCTGACTTTC.

The chain has TRBV27 and TRBJ2-7; TRBD1 matches at 10 bases. The CDR3 is made up of 15 amino acids. V lost 6 bases to trimming and J lost 3 bases; unmatched junction nucleotides: 8. The germline CDR1 and CDR2 sequences are MNHEY and SMNVEV (reference sequence). The CDR3 DNA reads TGTGCCAGCAGAGATAAGGGGACAGGGGTCTACGAGCAGTACTTC. Amino acid sequence: CASRDKGTGVYEQYF.

The rearrangement links TRBV19 to TRBJ2-3; D remains unclear. Trimming shortened V by 5 bases and J by 5 bases, and 11 bases separated the two germline ends. CDR3 length: 13 residues. The V gene's germline CDR1 is LNHDA and CDR2 SQIVND (reference sequence). CDR3 protein: CASSGLIGDTQYF. In nucleotides, the CDR3 is TGTGCCAGTAGTGGCCTGATTGGAGATACGCAGTATTTT.

The V gene is TRBV7-2, the J gene TRBJ2-7, with D maybe TRBD2 (7 bases). This CDR3 is built from 13 residues. V gave up 5 bases and J gave up 5 bases, with 13 bases separating them. The germline V gene encodes CDR1 SGHTA and CDR2 FQGNSA. The DNA of the CDR3 is TGTGCCAGCAGCCGACGGGGGGCCGACGAGCAGTACTTC. This gives the protein CASSRRGADEQYF.

This clone has a handful of counts. The rearrangement joins TRBV27 to TRBJ2-7; TRBD2 matches at 14 bases. The germline CDR1 and CDR2 sequences are MNHEY and SMNVEV (reference sequence). V lost 5 bases to trimming and J lost 6 bases; unmatched junction nucleotides: 6. The CDR3 consists of 15 residues. CDR3 bases: TGTGCCAGCAGTCCGGGGACTAGCGGGAGATCCGAGCAGTACTTC. Translation: CASSPGTSGRSEQYF.

V usage is TRBV5-1 and J usage is TRBJ1-4, with a tentative D call TRBD1 (6 bases). Trimming stripped 2 bases from V and 0 bases from J, with 8 bases between. The CDR3 totals 15 residues. Germline V lookup: CDR1 SGHRS, CDR2 YFSETQ. Here the CDR3 reads CASSLQGATNEKLFF. The CDR3 DNA reads TGCGCCAGCAGCTTACAGGGAGCAACTAATGAAAAACTGTTTTTT.

Only a few counts were recorded for this clone. V gene TRBV7-2 combines with J gene TRBJ1-2; 9 bases map to TRBD1. The germline CDR1 and CDR2 sequences are SGHTA and FQGNSA. After removal of 8 bases from V and 4 bases from J, the junction contained 8 bases not matched to a gene. The CDR3 consists of 14 residues. CDR3 nucleotides: TGTGCCAGCTCTCCCGGGACAGGGACCTATGGCTACACCTTC. It translates to CASSPGTGTYGYTF.

The V call is TRBV19, the J call TRBJ2-5; 10 nucleotides agree with TRBD1. The J call is in doubt because the DNA end fits TRBJ2-7 better. Looked up from germline, CDR1 is LNHDA and CDR2 is SQIVND (reference sequence). This CDR3 region has 15 residues. The CDR3 loop reads CASSIARQGAFEQYF. As DNA, the CDR3 is TGTGCCAGTAGTATAGCGAGACAGGGGGCTTTCGAGCAGTACTTC.

This clone came up once. V and J are TRBV15 and TRBJ1-5, with no clear D. V was shortened by 1 base and J by 3 bases, with 13 bases between the two germline ends. From germline, CDR1 is LNHNV and CDR2 YYDKDF (reference sequence). The CDR3 sequence is 16 residues long. The CDR3 DNA is TGTGCCACCAGCAGAGGACGCGGCCCGAACAATCAGCCCCAGCATTTT. It is translated as CATSRGRGPNNQPQHF.

This chain links TRBV19 with TRBJ1-1; D unclear. Looked up from germline, CDR1 is LNHDA and CDR2 is SQIVND (reference sequence). The CDR3 has 15 amino acids. V was clipped by 0 bases and J by 1 base, with 9 bases between them. The CDR3 sequence is CASSIERTTNTEAFF. CDR3 coding DNA: TGTGCCAGTAGTATAGAACGGACGACGAACACTGAAGCTTTCTTT.

This rearrangement joins TRBV15 to TRBJ2-5; TRBD2 aligns across 7 bases. The V gene's germline CDR1 is LNHNV and CDR2 YYDKDF (reference sequence). The trim removed 8 bases at V and 5 bases at J, leaving 8 bases unmatched. The length of the CDR3 is 13 residues. The CDR3 region is CATGASGAETQYF. The CDR3 DNA follows: TGTGCCACCGGTGCTAGCGGCGCGGAGACCCAGTACTTC.